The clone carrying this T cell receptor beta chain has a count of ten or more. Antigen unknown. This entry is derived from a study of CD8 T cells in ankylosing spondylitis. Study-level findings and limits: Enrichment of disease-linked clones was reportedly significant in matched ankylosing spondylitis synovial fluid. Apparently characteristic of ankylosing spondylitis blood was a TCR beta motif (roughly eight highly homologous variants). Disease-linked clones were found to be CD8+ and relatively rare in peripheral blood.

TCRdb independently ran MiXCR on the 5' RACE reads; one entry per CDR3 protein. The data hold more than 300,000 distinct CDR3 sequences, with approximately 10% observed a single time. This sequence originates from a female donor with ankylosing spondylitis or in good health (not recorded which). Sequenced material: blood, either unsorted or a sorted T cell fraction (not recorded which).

Here the CDR3 reads CSVEFTTYNEQFF. CDR3 nucleotide sequence: TGCAGCGTTGAGTTTACTACCTACAATGAGCAGTTCTTC. The chain carries TRBV29-1 and TRBJ2-1; D ambiguous. Germline-derived CDR1 and CDR2 are SQVTM and ANQGSEA. Trimming stripped 3 bases from V and 2 bases from J, with 8 bases between. This CDR3 has 13 residues.